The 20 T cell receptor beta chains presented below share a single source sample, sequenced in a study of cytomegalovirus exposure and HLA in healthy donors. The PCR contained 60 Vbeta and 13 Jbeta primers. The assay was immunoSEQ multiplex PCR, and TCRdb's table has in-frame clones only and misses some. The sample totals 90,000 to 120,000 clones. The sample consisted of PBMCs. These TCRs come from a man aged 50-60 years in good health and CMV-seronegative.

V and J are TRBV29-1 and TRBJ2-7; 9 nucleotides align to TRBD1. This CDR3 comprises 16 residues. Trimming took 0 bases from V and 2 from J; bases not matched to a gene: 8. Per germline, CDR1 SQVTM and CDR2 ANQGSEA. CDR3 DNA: TGCAGCGTTGAAGATCAGCGGACAGGGGCCGCCTACGAGCAGTACTTC. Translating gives CSVEDQRTGAAYEQYF.

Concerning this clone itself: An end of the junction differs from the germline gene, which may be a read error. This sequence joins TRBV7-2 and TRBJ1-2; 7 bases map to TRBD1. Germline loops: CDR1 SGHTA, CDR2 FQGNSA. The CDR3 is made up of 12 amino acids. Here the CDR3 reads CASSLDRIPASF. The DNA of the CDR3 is TGTGCCAGCAGTCTGGACAGGATCCCTGCCTCCTTC.

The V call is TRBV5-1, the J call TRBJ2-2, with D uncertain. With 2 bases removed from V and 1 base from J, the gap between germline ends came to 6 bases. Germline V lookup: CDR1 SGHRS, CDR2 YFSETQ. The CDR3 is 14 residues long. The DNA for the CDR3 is TGCGCCAGCAGCTTCCACAAGAACACCGGGGAGCTGTTTTTT. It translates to CASSFHKNTGELFF.

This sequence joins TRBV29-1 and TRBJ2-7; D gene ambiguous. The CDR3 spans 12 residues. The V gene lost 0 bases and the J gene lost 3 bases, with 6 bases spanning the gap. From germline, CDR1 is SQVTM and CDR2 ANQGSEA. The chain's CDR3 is CSVEEGGYEQYF. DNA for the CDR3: TGCAGCGTTGAAGAAGGCGGCTACGAGCAGTACTTC.

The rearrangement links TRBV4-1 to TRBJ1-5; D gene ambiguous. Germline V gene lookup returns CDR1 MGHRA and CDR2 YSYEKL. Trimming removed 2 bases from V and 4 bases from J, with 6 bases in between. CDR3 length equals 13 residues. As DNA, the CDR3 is TGCGCCAGCAGCCAACTACCGAATCAGCCCCAGCATTTT. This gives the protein CASSQLPNQPQHF.

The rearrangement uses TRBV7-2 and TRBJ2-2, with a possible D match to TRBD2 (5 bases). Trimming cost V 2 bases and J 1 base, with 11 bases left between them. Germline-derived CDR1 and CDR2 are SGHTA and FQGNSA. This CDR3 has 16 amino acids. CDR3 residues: CASSLLPGRNTGELFF. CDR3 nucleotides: TGTGCCAGCAGCTTATTACCGGGGAGGAACACCGGGGAGCTGTTTTTT.

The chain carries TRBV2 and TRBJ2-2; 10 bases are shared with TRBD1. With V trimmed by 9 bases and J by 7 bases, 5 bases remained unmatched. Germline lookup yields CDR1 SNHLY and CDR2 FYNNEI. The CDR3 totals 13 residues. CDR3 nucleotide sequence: TGTGCCAGGTTGGACAGGGGGAACGGGGAGCTGTTTTTT. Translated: CARLDRGNGELFF. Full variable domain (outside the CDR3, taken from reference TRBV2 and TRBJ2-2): EPEVTQTPSHQVTQMGQEVILRCVPISNHLYFYWYRQILGQKVEFLVSFYNNEISEKSEIFDDQFSVERPDGSNFTLKIRSTKLEDSAMYFCARLDRGNGELFFGEGSRLTVL.

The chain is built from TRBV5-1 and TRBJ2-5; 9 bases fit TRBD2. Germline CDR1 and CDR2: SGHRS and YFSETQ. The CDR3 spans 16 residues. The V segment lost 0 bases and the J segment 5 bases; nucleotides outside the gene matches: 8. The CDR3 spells CASSLATAGGMETQYF. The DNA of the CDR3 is TGCGCCAGCAGCTTGGCCACCGCGGGGGGGATGGAGACCCAGTACTTC.

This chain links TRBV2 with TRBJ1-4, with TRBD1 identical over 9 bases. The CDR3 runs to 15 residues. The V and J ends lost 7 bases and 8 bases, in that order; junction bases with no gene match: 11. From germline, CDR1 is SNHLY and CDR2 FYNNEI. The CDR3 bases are TGTGCCAGCAAATTCGACAGGGGGTGGAGAGAAAAACTGTTTTTT. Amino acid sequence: CASKFDRGWREKLFF.

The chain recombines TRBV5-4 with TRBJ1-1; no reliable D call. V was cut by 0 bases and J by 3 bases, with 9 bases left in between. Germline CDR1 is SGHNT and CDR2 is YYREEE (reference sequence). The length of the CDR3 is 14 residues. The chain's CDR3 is CASSLDIADTEAFF. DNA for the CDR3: TGTGCCAGCAGCTTGGACATCGCCGACACTGAAGCTTTCTTT.

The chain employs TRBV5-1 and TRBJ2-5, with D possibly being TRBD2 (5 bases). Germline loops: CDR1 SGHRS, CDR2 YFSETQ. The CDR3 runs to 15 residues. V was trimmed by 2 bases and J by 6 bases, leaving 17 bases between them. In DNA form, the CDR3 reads TGCGCCAGCAGCTTAGAACTAGGCGGTTCAAAGACCCAGTACTTC. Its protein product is CASSLELGGSKTQYF. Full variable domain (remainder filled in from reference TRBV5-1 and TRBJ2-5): KAGVTQTPRYLIKTRGQQVTLSCSPISGHRSVSWYQQTPGQGLQFLFEYFSETQRNKGNFPGRFSGRQFSNSRSEMNVSTLELGDSALYLCASSLELGGSKTQYFGPGTRLLVL.

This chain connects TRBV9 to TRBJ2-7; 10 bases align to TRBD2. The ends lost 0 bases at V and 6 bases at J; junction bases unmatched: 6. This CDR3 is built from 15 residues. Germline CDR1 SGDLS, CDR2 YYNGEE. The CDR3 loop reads CASSVELAGLSEQYF. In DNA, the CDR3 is TGTGCCAGCAGCGTAGAACTAGCGGGATTAAGCGAGCAGTACTTC.

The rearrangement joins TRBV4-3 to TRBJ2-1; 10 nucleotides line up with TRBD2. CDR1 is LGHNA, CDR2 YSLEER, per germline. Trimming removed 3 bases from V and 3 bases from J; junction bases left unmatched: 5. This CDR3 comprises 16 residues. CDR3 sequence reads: CASSHLAGAHYNEQFF. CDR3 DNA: TGCGCCAGCAGCCATCTAGCGGGGGCCCACTACAATGAGCAGTTCTTC.

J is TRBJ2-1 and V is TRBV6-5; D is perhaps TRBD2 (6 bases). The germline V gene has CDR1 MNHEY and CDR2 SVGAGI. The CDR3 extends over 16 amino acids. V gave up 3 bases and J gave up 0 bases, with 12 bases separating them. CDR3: CASSYTGASSYNEQFF. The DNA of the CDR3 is TGTGCCAGCAGTTATACGGGAGCGAGCTCCTACAATGAGCAGTTCTTC.

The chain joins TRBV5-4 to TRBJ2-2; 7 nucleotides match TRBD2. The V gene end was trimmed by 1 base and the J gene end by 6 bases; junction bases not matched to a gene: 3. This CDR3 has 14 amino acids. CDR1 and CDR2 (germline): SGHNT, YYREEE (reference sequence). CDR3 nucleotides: TGTGCCAGCAGCTTGATTGCGGGGGCCGGGGAGCTGTTTTTT. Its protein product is CASSLIAGAGELFF. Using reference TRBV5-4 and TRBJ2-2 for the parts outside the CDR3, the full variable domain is ETGVTQSPTHLIKTRGQQVTLRCSSQSGHNTVSWYQQALGQGPQFIFQYYREEENGRGNFPPRFSGLQFPNYSSELNVNALELDDSALYLCASSLIAGAGELFFGEGSRLTVL.

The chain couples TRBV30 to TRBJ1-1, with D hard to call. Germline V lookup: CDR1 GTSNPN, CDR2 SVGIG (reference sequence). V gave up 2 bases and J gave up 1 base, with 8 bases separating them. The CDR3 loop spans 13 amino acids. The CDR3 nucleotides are TGTGCCTGGAGTCTCGGTAAGAACACTGAAGCTTTCTTT. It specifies CAWSLGKNTEAFF.

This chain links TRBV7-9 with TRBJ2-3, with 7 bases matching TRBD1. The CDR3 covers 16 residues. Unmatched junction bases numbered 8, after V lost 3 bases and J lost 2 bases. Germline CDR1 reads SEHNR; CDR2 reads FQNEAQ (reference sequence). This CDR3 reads CASSFYTTGDTDTQYF. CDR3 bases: TGTGCCAGCAGCTTTTATACTACAGGGGACACAGATACGCAGTATTTT.

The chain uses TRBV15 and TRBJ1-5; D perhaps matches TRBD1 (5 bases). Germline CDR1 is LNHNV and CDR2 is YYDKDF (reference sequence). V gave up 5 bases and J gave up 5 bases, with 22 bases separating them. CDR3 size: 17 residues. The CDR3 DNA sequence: TGTGCCACCAGCCCCTTACCCCAGGGAAGGAGTCATCAGCCCCAGCATTTT. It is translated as CATSPLPQGRSHQPQHF. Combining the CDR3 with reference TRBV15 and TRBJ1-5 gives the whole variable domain DAMVIQNPRYQVTQFGKPVTLSCSQTLNHNVMYWYQQKSSQAPKLLFHYYDKDFNNEADTPDNFQSRRPNTSFCFLDIRSPGLGDTAMYLCATSPLPQGRSHQPQHFGDGTRLSIL.

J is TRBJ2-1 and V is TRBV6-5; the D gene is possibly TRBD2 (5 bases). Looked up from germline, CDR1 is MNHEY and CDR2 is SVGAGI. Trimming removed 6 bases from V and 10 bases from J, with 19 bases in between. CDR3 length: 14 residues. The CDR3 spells CASSLLRGVGEQFF. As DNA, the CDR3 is TGTGCCAGCAGCCTTCTCCGGGGAGTGGGGGAGCAGTTCTTC.

The CDR3 here is CASSSQPRTSGTYEQYF. In DNA form, the CDR3 reads TGTGCCAGCAGCTCACAACCGCGGACTAGCGGGACCTACGAGCAGTACTTC. The chain has TRBV7-3 and TRBJ2-7, with 12 bases lining up with TRBD2. The junction had 9 bases not matched to a gene; V was cut back by 4 bases and J by 2 bases. The CDR3 runs to 17 residues. The germline CDR1 and CDR2 sequences are SGHTA and FQGTGA. Full variable domain (rest looked up from reference TRBV7-3 and TRBJ2-7): GAGVSQTPSNKVTEKGKYVELRCDPISGHTALYWYRQSLGQGPEFLIYFQGTGAADDSGLPNDRFFAVRPEGSVSTLKIQRTERGDSAVYLCASSSQPRTSGTYEQYFGPGTRLTVT.